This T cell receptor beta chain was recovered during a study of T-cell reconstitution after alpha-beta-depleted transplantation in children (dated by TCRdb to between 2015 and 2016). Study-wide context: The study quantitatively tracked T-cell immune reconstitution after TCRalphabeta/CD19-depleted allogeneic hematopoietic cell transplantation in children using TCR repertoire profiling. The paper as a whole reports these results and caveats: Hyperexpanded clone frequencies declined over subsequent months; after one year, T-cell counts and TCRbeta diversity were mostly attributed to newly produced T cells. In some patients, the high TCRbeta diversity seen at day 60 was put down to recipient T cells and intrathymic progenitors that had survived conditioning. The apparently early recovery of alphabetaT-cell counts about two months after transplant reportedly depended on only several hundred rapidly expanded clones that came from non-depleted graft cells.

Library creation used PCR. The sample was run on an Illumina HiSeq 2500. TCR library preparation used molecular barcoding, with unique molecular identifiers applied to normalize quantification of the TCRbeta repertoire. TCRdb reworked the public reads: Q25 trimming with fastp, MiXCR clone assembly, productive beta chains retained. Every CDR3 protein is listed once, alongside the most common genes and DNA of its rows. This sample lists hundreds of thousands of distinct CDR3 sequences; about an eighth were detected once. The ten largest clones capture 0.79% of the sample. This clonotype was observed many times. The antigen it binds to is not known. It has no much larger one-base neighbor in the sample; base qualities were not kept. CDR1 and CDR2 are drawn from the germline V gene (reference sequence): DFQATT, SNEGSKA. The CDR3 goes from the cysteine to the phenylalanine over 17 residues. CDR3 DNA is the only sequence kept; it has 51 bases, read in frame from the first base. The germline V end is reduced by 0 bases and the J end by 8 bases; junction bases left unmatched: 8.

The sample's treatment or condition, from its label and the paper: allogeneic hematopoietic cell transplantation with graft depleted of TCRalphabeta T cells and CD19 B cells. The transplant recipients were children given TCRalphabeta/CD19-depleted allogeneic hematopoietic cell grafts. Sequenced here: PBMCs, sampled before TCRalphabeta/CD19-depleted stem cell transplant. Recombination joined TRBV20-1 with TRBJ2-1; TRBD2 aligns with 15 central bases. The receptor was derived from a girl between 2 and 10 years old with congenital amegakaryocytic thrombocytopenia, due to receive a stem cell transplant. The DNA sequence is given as TGCAGTGCTAGAGACTTCATGGGACTAGCGGGAGGCGATGAGCAGTTCTTC. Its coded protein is CSARDFMGLAGGDEQFF.